This T cell receptor beta chain stems from a study of Tregs in tolerant kidney transplant recipients. With regard to this clone: Other DNA sequences within the sample encode an identical CDR3.

The method was immunoSEQ multiplex PCR; TCRdb's version includes in-frame clones alone and lacks a portion of them. Altogether roughly 80,000 clones are present, 80% to 95% being singletons, with the ten largest covering approximately 0.35%. CDR3 length: 14 residues. Germline V gene sequence: CDR1 SGHRS, CDR2 YFSETQ. V lost 2 bases, J lost 0 bases, and 5 bases lay in between. The rearrangement links TRBV5-1 to TRBJ1-4; D is undetermined. The TCR sequence derives from a human donor who received a combined kidney and bone marrow transplant. The sample consisted of Tregs from blood, taken before the transplant. The CDR3 here is CASSFGATNEKLFF. CDR3 nucleotides: TGCGCCAGCAGCTTCGGGGCAACTAATGAAAAACTGTTTTTT.